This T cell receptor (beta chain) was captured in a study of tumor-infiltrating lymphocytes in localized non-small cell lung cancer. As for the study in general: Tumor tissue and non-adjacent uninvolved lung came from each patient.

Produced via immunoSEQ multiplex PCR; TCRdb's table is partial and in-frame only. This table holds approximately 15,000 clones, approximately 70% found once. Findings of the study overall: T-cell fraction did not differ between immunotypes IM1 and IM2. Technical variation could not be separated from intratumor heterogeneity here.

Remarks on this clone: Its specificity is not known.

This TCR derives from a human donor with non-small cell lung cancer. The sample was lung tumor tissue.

CDR3: CASSPSGTLYEQYF. The CDR3 DNA follows: TGCGCCAGCAGTCCCTCCGGGACACTCTACGAGCAGTACTTC. This sequence joins TRBV5-1 and TRBJ2-7, with D possibly being TRBD1 (6 bases). Germline CDR1 and CDR2: SGHRS and YFSETQ. Trimming shortened V by 5 bases and J by 3 bases, and 15 bases separated the two germline ends. The CDR3 covers 14 residues.